This TCR beta chain was sequenced for a study of response to subunit inactivated influenza vaccine listed by TCRdb under 2018. Some background on the complete study: The study used deep quantitative T cell receptor repertoire profiling to track responses to a trivalent subunit inactivated influenza vaccine. What the authors observed across the whole study: The authors proposed that each seasonal influenza vaccination may bring in only a limited number of new T cells.

For this clonotype: Its recognized antigen is unknown. Base qualities are not recorded, but no much larger clone differs from it by a single base.

V sheds 2 bases and J sheds 6 bases, leaving 11 bases between their ends. From its cysteine to its phenylalanine, the CDR3 spans 15 amino acids. The read is trimmed to its CDR3 DNA, 45 bases read in frame from base 1. From the germline V gene, CDR1 is MDHEN and CDR2 is SYDVKM. Receptor libraries were prepared by RT-PCR. The run used an Illumina HiSeq 2500. The public reads were run again by TCRdb, first through fastp at Q25 and then through MiXCR, and only productive beta chains were kept. Each entry is one CDR3 protein sequence, shown with its most common DNA and genes. A total of roughly 780,000 distinct CDR3 sequences appear in this sample, less than 20% of them only once. 11% of the sample is held by the ten biggest clonotypes.

Recombination connected TRBV28 to TRBJ1-6; TRBD1 is a possible D gene, resting on 6 matching bases. The sample was PBMCs from blood, taken around 5 days after vaccination. The clonotype comes from a middle-aged man who received an inactivated influenza vaccine. Donor details come from another sample of the same person, matched by shared clones. The nucleotide sequence is TGTGCCAGCAGTTTAAGGGGGACGGGTAATTCACCCCTCCACTTT. This codes for CASSLRGTGNSPLHF.